The clone carrying this T cell receptor beta chain was picked up a small number of times. Trimming cost V 5 bases and J 4 bases, with 8 bases left between them. CDR1 LNHDA and CDR2 SQIVND come from the germline V gene (reference sequence). CDR3 size: 13 residues. Original data processing: Amplifying reference gene primers gave estimates of nucleated cell counts. Some clones are missing from TCRdb's copy, which holds only in-frame ones; the method was immunoSEQ multiplex PCR. That table furnishes V, J and clone size, whereas the DNA furnished D and trimming. The data contain under 200,000 clones, about 83% of them seen just once; the ten biggest clones take up 3.2%. The sample originates from a study of blood T cell repertoires in COVID-19. At the level of the study: Sites across the United States, Italy and Spain contributed samples from acute and convalescent COVID-19.

Cohort placement rested on clinical history that participants reported themselves. People in the exposed group encountered a COVID-19 case within 2 weeks before entering the study. The material sequenced was PBMCs or T cells enriched from blood (not recorded which). This TCR was sampled from a woman aged 25 to 39 who had been exposed to COVID-19. This chain joins TRBV19 and TRBJ2-2; TRBD2 might be the D (5 bases). The CDR3 here is CASSHTSTGELFF. CDR3 nucleotides: TGTGCCAGTAGTCACACTAGCACCGGGGAGCTGTTTTTT.